The 32 T cell receptor beta chains in this list originate from one sample, sequenced in a study of STAT5B mutations in CD4+ large granular lymphocyte leukemia (dated 2022 in TCRdb). The method behind the library was the immunoSEQ multiplex PCR assay. TCRdb holds this immuneACCESS table with in-frame rearrangements only. Some clones are missing; in checked studies, unresolved V genes explain under half, and the rest has no known cause. For this sample there are under 40,000 clones; under 85% appear just once. The ten most abundant clones make up 2.1% of the sample. Specimen: CD4+ T cells from blood buffy coats. These receptor sequences come from a human donor in good health.

The CDR3: CASSEVGRNTGELFF. In DNA, the CDR3 is TGTGCCAGCAGTGAGGTCGGCAGGAACACCGGGGAGCTGTTTTTT. The chain links TRBV6-1 to TRBJ2-2; D ambiguous. Trimming took 3 bases from V and 1 from J, leaving 9 bases between them. Looked up from germline, CDR1 is MNHNS and CDR2 is SASEGT. The CDR3 contains 15 residues.

This CDR3 reads CVGQGGTEAFF. CDR3 DNA: TGTGTGGGACAGGGCGGGACTGAAGCTTTCTTT. The chain links TRBV30 to TRBJ1-1, with 9 bases matching TRBD1. The CDR3 extends over 11 amino acids. From germline, CDR1 is GTSNPN and CDR2 SVGIG (reference sequence). Full variable domain (missing parts from reference TRBV30 and TRBJ1-1): SQTIHQWPATLVQPVGSPLSLECTVEGTSNPNLYWYRQAAGRGLQLLFYSVGIGQISSEVPQNLSASRPQDRQFILSSKKLLLSDSGFYLCVGQGGTEAFFGQGTRLTVV.

The table lists this clone with a count of one. The chain uses TRBV5-6 and TRBJ2-2, with TRBD1 matching 7 bases. V lost 4 bases and J lost 2; bases outside the gene matches: 8. Germline CDR1 SGHDT, CDR2 YYEEEE. This CDR3 spans 16 amino acids. The CDR3 DNA follows: TGTGCCAGCAGCCTGCAGGGGGTTTACAACACCGGGGAGCTGTTTTTT. It codes for CASSLQGVYNTGELFF. The entire variable domain, with the rest obtained from reference TRBV5-6 and TRBJ2-2, is as follows: DAGVTQSPTHLIKTRGQQVTLRCSPKSGHDTVSWYQQALGQGPQFIFQYYEEEERQRGNFPDRFSGHQFPNYSSELNVNALLLGDSALYLCASSLQGVYNTGELFFGEGSRLTVL.

The V call is TRBV27, the J call TRBJ2-5; D not resolved. The V gene lost 5 bases and the J gene lost 1 base, with 14 bases spanning the gap. This CDR3 region has 15 residues. Per the germline V gene, CDR1 is MNHEY and CDR2 is SMNVEV (reference sequence). Written as DNA, the CDR3 is TGTGCCAGCAGTCTTGGGCCCGTAGGCCAAGAGACCCAGTACTTC. Translation: CASSLGPVGQETQYF.

The chain combines TRBV2 with TRBJ2-3, with D possibly TRBD2 on 6 matching bases. With 4 bases removed from V and 1 base from J, the gap between germline ends came to 15 bases. Germline V lookup: CDR1 SNHLY, CDR2 FYNNEI. The CDR3 has 16 amino acids. The CDR3 bases are TGTGCCAGCAGTGTGAGGACTACGGCGGGCACAGATACGCAGTATTTT. Protein sequence: CASSVRTTAGTDTQYF.

V usage is TRBV7-6 and J usage is TRBJ2-7; 11 bases line up with TRBD2. CDR1 SGHVS and CDR2 FNYEAQ come from the germline V gene. The trim removed 0 bases at V and 2 bases at J, leaving 0 bases unmatched. The CDR3 extends over 15 amino acids. The CDR3 coding sequence is TGTGCCAGCAGCTTAGCGACTAGCGGGACCTACGAGCAGTACTTC. Translation: CASSLATSGTYEQYF.

The chain links TRBV6-1 to TRBJ1-5, with 10 bases fitting TRBD1. The germline V gene encodes CDR1 MNHNS and CDR2 SASEGT. There are 15 residues in the CDR3. Trimming removed 6 bases from V and 5 bases from J; junction bases left unmatched: 7. CDR3 nucleotide sequence: TGTGCCAGCAGCTGGACAGGGGGATTGGATCAGCCCCAGCATTTT. Amino acids: CASSWTGGLDQPQHF.

This chain links TRBV5-6 with TRBJ2-2, with 11 bases matching TRBD2. The CDR3 loop spans 15 amino acids. Germline CDR1 is SGHDT and CDR2 is YYEEEE. The junction had 3 bases not matched to a gene; V was cut back by 5 bases and J by 3 bases. CDR3 bases: TGTGCCAGCAGTCTAGCGGGAGGATACACCGGGGAGCTGTTTTTT. It is translated as CASSLAGGYTGELFF.

This chain links TRBV2 with TRBJ2-1; D perhaps matches TRBD1 (5 bases). Per the germline V gene, CDR1 is SNHLY and CDR2 is FYNNEI. V lost 6 bases, J lost 7 bases, and 25 bases lay in between. This CDR3 comprises 17 residues. This CDR3 is CASSSLSQGSPTNEQFF. The CDR3 region has the DNA TGTGCCAGCAGCTCTTTATCGCAGGGAAGCCCTACTAATGAGCAGTTCTTC. Full variable domain (remainder filled in from reference TRBV2 and TRBJ2-1): EPEVTQTPSHQVTQMGQEVILRCVPISNHLYFYWYRQILGQKVEFLVSFYNNEISEKSEIFDDQFSVERPDGSNFTLKIRSTKLEDSAMYFCASSSLSQGSPTNEQFFGPGTRLTVL.

The chain couples TRBV6-1 to TRBJ1-6, with a possible D match to TRBD1 (5 bases). The V end lost 0 bases, the J end lost 9 bases, and 6 bases lay between the germline ends. This CDR3 is built from 13 residues. Germline V CDR1 and CDR2: MNHNS, SASEGT. The CDR3 bases are TGTGCCAGCAGTGAAGCGGGACGTTCACCCCTCCACTTT. Translating it yields CASSEAGRSPLHF.

The chain couples TRBV11-3 to TRBJ2-2; D may match TRBD1 or TRBD2 (5 bases each). This CDR3 has 16 residues. The germline V gene has CDR1 SGHNT and CDR2 YENEEA. Trimming removed 4 bases from V and 3 bases from J, with 15 bases in between. Here the CDR3 DNA reads TGTGCCAGCAGCTCATCCCCCGGGACCTACACCGGGGAGCTGTTTTTT. Amino acid sequence: CASSSSPGTYTGELFF.

J is TRBJ1-1 and V is TRBV2; possible D gene TRBD1, 5 bases. The CDR3 has 15 amino acids. The V and J ends lost 6 bases and 4 bases respectively, with 18 bases between them. The germline gives CDR1 SNHLY, CDR2 FYNNEI. CDR3 nucleotides: TGTGCCAGCAGCAAAAAGCAGGACGGGGCCACTGAAGCTTTCTTT. Protein product: CASSKKQDGATEAFF.

V is TRBV27 and J is TRBJ2-5; D is possibly TRBD1 (6 bases). Germline CDR1 reads MNHEY; CDR2 reads SMNVEV (reference sequence). The V end lost 5 bases, the J end lost 5 bases, and 12 bases lay between the germline ends. This CDR3 contains 13 residues. Here the CDR3 reads CASSRWGQETQYF. The CDR3 DNA reads TGTGCCAGCAGTCGTTGGGGGCAGGAGACCCAGTACTTC.

This clone was detected a few times. J is TRBJ1-4 and V is TRBV2; D gene unclear. The germline gives CDR1 SNHLY, CDR2 FYNNEI. The CDR3 extends over 15 amino acids. The germline V and J ends were trimmed by 8 bases and 0 bases, with 13 bases remaining between them. Written as DNA, the CDR3 is TGTGCCAGCCGTCAGAGACAAGCAACTAATGAAAAACTGTTTTTT. It yields the protein CASRQRQATNEKLFF.

The chain employs TRBV10-2 and TRBJ1-4, with unresolved D. This CDR3 spans 15 amino acids. V gave up 3 bases and J gave up 0 bases, with 8 bases separating them. From germline, CDR1 is WSHSY and CDR2 SAAADI. The CDR3: CASSEFPATNEKLFF. The CDR3 DNA reads as TGCGCCAGCAGTGAATTCCCAGCAACTAATGAAAAACTGTTTTTT.

The chain uses TRBV11-2 and TRBJ2-2, with D perhaps TRBD1 (5 bases). The germline V and J ends were trimmed by 1 base and 6 bases, with 15 bases remaining between them. The CDR3 runs 16 residues. From germline, CDR1 is SGHAT and CDR2 FQNNGV. As DNA, the CDR3 is TGTGCCAGCAGCTTAGTAGGGGAACGAAGGGCCGGGGAGCTGTTTTTT. It is translated as CASSLVGERRAGELFF.

The chain recombines TRBV11-2 with TRBJ1-2; TRBD1 matches at 7 bases. J was trimmed by 7 bases and V by 0 bases; bases with no gene match: 11. Germline CDR1 is SGHAT and CDR2 is FQNNGV. CDR3 size: 16 residues. CDR3 region: CASSLEKRTGSVGYTF. CDR3 DNA sequence: TGTGCCAGCAGCTTAGAAAAGCGGACAGGTTCGGTTGGCTACACCTTC.

The chain carries TRBV15 and TRBJ2-7, with D possibly matching TRBD1 (6 bases). Trimming pared 1 base from V and 0 bases from J, leaving 10 bases between. This CDR3 is 15 amino acids long. The V gene's germline CDR1 is LNHNV and CDR2 YYDKDF (reference sequence). The CDR3 here is CATSRGGQGSYEQYF. As DNA, the CDR3 is TGTGCCACCAGCAGAGGGGGACAAGGCTCCTACGAGCAGTACTTC.

Only a few counts were recorded for this clone. This chain connects TRBV23-1 to TRBJ1-5; tentatively, D is TRBD1 (6 bases). TRBV23-1 is designated an ORF whose function remains uncertain. CDR3 size: 13 residues. The CDR3 sequence: CAIPRGSNQPQHF. Written as DNA, the CDR3 is TGCGCTATCCCCAGGGGTAGCAATCAGCCCCAGCATTTT.

The chain uses TRBV7-6 and TRBJ2-5; D is perhaps TRBD1 or TRBD2 (5 bases each). V lost 8 bases to trimming and J lost 4 bases, with 14 bases between them. The germline V gene encodes CDR1 SGHVS and CDR2 FNYEAQ. The CDR3 spans 13 residues. Here the CDR3 reads CASLHGDRETQYF. The CDR3, as DNA: TGTGCCAGCCTACACGGGGACCGAGAGACCCAGTACTTC.

A single count supports this clone. This chain uses TRBV19 with TRBJ2-7; 8 bases line up with TRBD1. CDR3 length: 14 amino acids. Per germline, CDR1 LNHDA and CDR2 SQIVND (reference sequence). After removal of 4 bases from V and 7 bases from J, the junction contained 9 bases not matched to a gene. The CDR3 nucleotides are TGTGCCAGTAGTACGCCAGGGGGCCTTCGAGAGCAGTACTTC. Its protein product is CASSTPGGLREQYF.

In its sample, this clone was seen once. This chain uses TRBV19 with TRBJ1-5, with D possibly being TRBD1 (5 bases). This CDR3 spans 15 amino acids. The germline CDR1 and CDR2 sequences are LNHDA and SQIVND (reference sequence). V lost 4 bases to trimming and J lost 0 bases, with 10 bases between them. In DNA form, the CDR3 reads TGTGCCAGTAGTAGGGGCCCTGATAGCAATCAGCCCCAGCATTTT. Translated: CASSRGPDSNQPQHF.

This clone was counted only a few times. The CDR3 protein is CASSVEPSTGKDTQYF. The CDR3 DNA reads TGTGCCAGCAGCGTAGAGCCCTCGACAGGGAAAGATACGCAGTATTTT. The V and J genes are TRBV9 and TRBJ2-3, with 7 positions matching TRBD1. Per germline, CDR1 SGDLS and CDR2 YYNGEE. V lost 0 bases to trimming and J lost 5 bases; unmatched junction nucleotides: 9. The CDR3 has 16 residues.

The chain links TRBV5-1 to TRBJ2-5, with 7 bases identical to TRBD2. This CDR3 spans 15 amino acids. In germline, CDR1 is SGHRS, CDR2 YFSETQ. V lost 0 bases to trimming and J lost 1 base; unmatched junction nucleotides: 3. DNA of the CDR3: TGCGCCAGCAGCTTGGACGGGAGGCCCCAAGAGACCCAGTACTTC. It specifies CASSLDGRPQETQYF.

The V and J genes are TRBV6-1 and TRBJ2-1; 7 bases agree with TRBD1. Trimming removed 6 bases from V and 4 bases from J; junction bases left unmatched: 3. CDR1 and CDR2 from the germline V gene are MNHNS and SASEGT. The CDR3 spans 13 residues. The CDR3 DNA reads TGTGCCAGCAGGACGGGACAGTACAATGAGCAGTTCTTC. Its protein product is CASRTGQYNEQFF.

The genes are TRBV5-1 and TRBJ1-2, with 7 positions matching TRBD1. The trim removed 4 bases at V and 4 bases at J, leaving 10 bases unmatched. Germline CDR1 reads SGHRS; CDR2 reads YFSETQ. This CDR3 comprises 15 residues. The CDR3 reads CASSAGTAGIYGYTF. The CDR3 coding sequence is TGCGCCAGCAGCGCCGGGACAGCGGGAATCTATGGCTACACCTTC.

The chain employs TRBV9 and TRBJ2-2; 8 positions agree with TRBD1. The V gene end was trimmed by 4 bases and the J gene end by 2 bases; junction bases not matched to a gene: 7. The CDR3 is made up of 16 amino acids. Germline CDR1 reads SGDLS; CDR2 reads YYNGEE. Written as DNA, the CDR3 is TGTGCCAGCAGCCCGACAGGGGTGGGTAACACCGGGGAGCTGTTTTTT. Amino acid sequence: CASSPTGVGNTGELFF.

V is TRBV6-1 and J is TRBJ1-1, with 10 bases aligning to TRBD1. The germline V gene has CDR1 MNHNS and CDR2 SASEGT. The trim removed 5 bases at V and 5 bases at J, leaving 5 bases unmatched. The CDR3 totals 14 residues. CDR3 residues: CASSRGGQGTEAFF. CDR3 bases: TGTGCCAGCAGTCGTGGGGGACAGGGGACTGAAGCTTTCTTT.

Here the CDR3 DNA reads TGTGCCAGCAGTCCAGTCCCCGTTGTAGGCAATCAGCCCCAGCATTTT. It is translated as CASSPVPVVGNQPQHF. V gene TRBV28 combines with J gene TRBJ1-5; D ambiguous. The V and J ends lost 5 bases and 2 bases respectively, with 16 bases between them. The length of the CDR3 is 16 residues. Germline-derived CDR1 and CDR2 are MDHEN and SYDVKM. Looking up the rest from reference TRBV28 and TRBJ1-5 gives the full variable domain: DVKVTQSSRYLVKRTGEKVFLECVQDMDHENMFWYRQDPGLGLRLIYFSYDVKMKEKGDIPEGYSVSREKKERFSLILESASTNQTSMYLCASSPVPVVGNQPQHFGDGTRLSIL.

This clone was observed a handful of times. This sequence joins TRBV2 and TRBJ1-1; the match to TRBD1 covers 8 bases. Germline V gene data show CDR1 as SNHLY and CDR2 as FYNNEI. J gave up 5 bases and V 6 bases, and 8 bases lay outside the gene matches. The CDR3 spans 14 residues. CDR3 in amino acids: CASRGAGGDTEAFF. DNA for the CDR3: TGTGCCAGCAGGGGGGCAGGGGGCGATACTGAAGCTTTCTTT.

This clone was counted only a few times. The chain employs TRBV28 and TRBJ1-2; 9 bases agree with TRBD1. The CDR3 is 15 residues long. The J segment lost 6 bases and the V segment lost 1 base, leaving 6 bases of the junction unmatched. Germline V CDR1 and CDR2: MDHEN, SYDVKM. For the CDR3, the DNA is TGTGCCAGCAGTTTATCCGGGACAGGGAAGCATGGCTACACCTTC. Its translation: CASSLSGTGKHGYTF.

The V gene is TRBV6-5, the J gene TRBJ2-7; the D call may be TRBD1 or TRBD2 (6 bases each). V was shortened by 7 bases and J by 2 bases, with 18 bases between the two germline ends. The CDR3 runs to 15 residues. CDR1 is MNHEY, CDR2 SVGAGI, per germline. The chain's CDR3 is CASKTRSGAPYEQYF. DNA for the CDR3: TGTGCCAGCAAGACACGGTCGGGGGCCCCCTACGAGCAGTACTTC.